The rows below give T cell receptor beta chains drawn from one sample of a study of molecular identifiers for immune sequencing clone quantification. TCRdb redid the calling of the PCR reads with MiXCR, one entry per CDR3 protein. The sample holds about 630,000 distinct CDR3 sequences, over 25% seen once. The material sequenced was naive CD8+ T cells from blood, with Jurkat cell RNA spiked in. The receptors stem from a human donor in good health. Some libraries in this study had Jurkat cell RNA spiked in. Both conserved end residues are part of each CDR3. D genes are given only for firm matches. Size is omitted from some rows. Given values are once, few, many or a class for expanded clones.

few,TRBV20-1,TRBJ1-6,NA,CSARDRVSSNSPLHF,TGCAGTGCTAGAGACAGGGTCAGCAGTAATTCACCCCTCCACTTT
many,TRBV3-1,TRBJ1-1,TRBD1,CASSQDRQGASTEAFF,TGTGCCAGCAGCCAAGACCGACAGGGGGCGAGCACTGAAGCTTTCTTT
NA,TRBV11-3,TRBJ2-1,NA,CASSTRSNNEQFF,TGTGCCAGCAGCACTCGGAGCAACAATGAGCAGTTCTTC
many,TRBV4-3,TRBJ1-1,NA,CASSQDSQPTGWGTEAFF,TGCGCCAGCAGCCAAGATTCCCAACCCACAGGTTGGGGCACTGAAGCTTTCTTT
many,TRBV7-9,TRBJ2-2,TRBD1,CASSLVGQAEDTGELFF,TGTGCCAGCAGCTTAGTTGGACAGGCTGAGGACACCGGGGAGCTGTTTTTT
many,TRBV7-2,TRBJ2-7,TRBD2,CASSLATGRYEQYF,TGTGCCAGCAGCTTAGCTACCGGGAGGTACGAGCAGTACTTC
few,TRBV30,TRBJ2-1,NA,CAWSTGSSYNEQFF,TGTGCCTGGAGTACAGGGAGCTCCTACAATGAGCAGTTCTTC
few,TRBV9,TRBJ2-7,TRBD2,CASSVGGAGESYEQYF,TGTGCCAGCAGCGTAGGAGGAGCGGGAGAGTCCTACGAGCAGTACTTC
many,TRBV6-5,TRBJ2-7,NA,CASSYADGYEQYF,TGTGCCAGCAGTTACGCGGACGGCTACGAGCAGTACTTC
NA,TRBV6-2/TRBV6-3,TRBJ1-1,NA,CASSFGTAYTEAFF,TGTGCCAGCAGTTTTGGGACGGCATACACTGAAGCTTTCTTT
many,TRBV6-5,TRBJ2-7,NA,CASGDGAYYEQYF,TGTGCCAGCGGGGACGGAGCATACTACGAGCAGTACTTC
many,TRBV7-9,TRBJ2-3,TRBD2,CASSPRTSDKDTQYF,TGTGCCAGCAGCCCGAGAACTAGCGATAAAGATACGCAGTATTTT
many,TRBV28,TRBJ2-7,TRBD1,CASSPRQGSYEQYF,TGTGCCAGCAGCCCAAGACAGGGCTCCTACGAGCAGTACTTC
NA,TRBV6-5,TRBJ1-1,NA,CASSQEGATEASF,TGTGCCAGCAGTCAGGAGGGTGCCACTGAAGCTTCCTTT
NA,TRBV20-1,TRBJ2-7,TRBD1,CSARARDSYEQYF,TGCAGTGCTAGAGCACGGGACAGCTACGAGCAGTACTTC
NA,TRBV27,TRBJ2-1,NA,CASSPGFSSYHEQFF,TGTGCCAGCAGTCCCGGGTTCAGCTCCTACCATGAGCAGTTCTTC
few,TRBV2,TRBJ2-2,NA,CASEGGTFTGELFF,TGTGCCAGCGAGGGTGGGACGTTCACCGGGGAGCTGTTTTTT
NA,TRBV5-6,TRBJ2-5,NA,CASARVGALLETQYF,TGTGCCAGCGCCCGGGTGGGGGCACTGTTAGAGACCCAGTACTTC
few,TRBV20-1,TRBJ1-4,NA,CSARDQSVEVQDWENAVEKLFF,TGCAGTGCTAGAGATCAGAGCGTTGAGGTTCAGGATTGGGAGAATGCGGTAGAAAAACTGTTTTTT
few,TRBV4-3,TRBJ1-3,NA,CVSSQDCGSSGNTIYF,TGCGTCAGCAGCCAAGATTGCGGATCCTCTGGAAACACCATATATTTT
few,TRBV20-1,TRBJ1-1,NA,CSARGLLGDTEAFF,TGCAGTGCTAGAGGTCTACTAGGGGACACTGAAGCTTTCTTT
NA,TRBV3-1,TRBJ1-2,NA,CASSHATNYGYTF,TGTGCCAGCAGCCACGCCACTAACTATGGCTACACCTTC
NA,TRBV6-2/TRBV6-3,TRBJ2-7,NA,CARSSNSAQYF,TGTGCCCGCAGCTCTAATTCCGCGCAGTACTTC
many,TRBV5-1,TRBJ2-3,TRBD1,CASSFGQGAVIPTDTQYF,TGCGCCAGCAGCTTTGGACAGGGGGCAGTAATTCCTACAGATACGCAGTATTTT
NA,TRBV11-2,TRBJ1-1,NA,CASSLMTIINTEAFF,TGTGCCAGCAGCTTAATGACAATTATAAACACTGAAGCTTTCTTT
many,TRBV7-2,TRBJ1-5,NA,CASSALGQPQHF,TGTGCCAGCAGCGCCCTGGGCCAGCCCCAGCATTTT
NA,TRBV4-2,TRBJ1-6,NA,CASSQDSVRGLNSPLHF,TGTGCCAGCAGCCAAGATTCGGTGAGGGGCCTAAATTCACCCCTCCACTTT
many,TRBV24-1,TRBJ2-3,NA,CATSDVWREDSTDTQYF,TGTGCCACCAGTGATGTGTGGCGGGAAGATAGCACAGATACGCAGTATTTT
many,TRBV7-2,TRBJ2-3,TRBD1,CASSPWTGRSTDTQYF,TGTGCCAGCAGCCCCTGGACAGGACGGAGCACAGATACGCAGTATTTT